This record covers a single T cell receptor beta chain. Its antigen is still unknown. These data come from a study of OX40 agonist ivuxolimab in advanced cancers. Study as a whole: Dose-escalation cases comprised hepatocellular carcinoma, melanoma, renal cell or head and neck cancer. One hepatocellular carcinoma and two cutaneous melanoma patients partially responded. Broader study findings: At 0.1 to 3.0 mg/kg, clonal expansion of CD4+ and CD8+ blood T cells had occurred by week 6. Low normalized T-cell clonal expansion was additionally recorded for some nonresponders.

The J segment lost 7 bases and the V segment lost 2 bases, leaving 6 bases of the junction unmatched. Germline V gene sequence: CDR1 WNHNN, CDR2 SYGVQD (reference sequence). CDR3 length equals 16 residues. Only in-frame clones appear in the TCRdb table, and some are missing; sequencing was by immunoSEQ multiplex PCR. The sample has 80,000 or so clones, around 90% seen once. The sample was CD4+ or CD8+ T cells sorted from blood, taken in a trial of the OX40 agonist ivuxolimab. This chain connects TRBV10-1 to TRBJ2-1; 12 positions match TRBD2. This sequence was found in an adult with an advanced solid tumor such as melanoma, head and neck, liver or kidney cancer. The CDR3 nucleotides read TGCGCCAGCAGTGAGGCTAGCGGGAGGGCTAGGAATGAGCAGTTCTTC. Translated: CASSEASGRARNEQFF.